These 8 T cell receptor beta chains were all obtained from the same sample, sequenced in a study of blood T cell repertoires in COVID-19. The assay was immunoSEQ multiplex PCR, and TCRdb's table has in-frame clones only and misses some. Counted here are approximately 35,000 clones, roughly 85% occurring once; the ten biggest clones make up 6.5% to 7.5%. The sequencing sample was made of peripheral blood. The receptors here all came from a man in his 60s with active COVID-19.

To note about this clone: At one of its ends the junction is not consistent with the germline gene, which may arise from a read error. The gene calls are TRBV3-1 (or the pseudogene TRBV3-2) and TRBJ2-7; weak D call: TRBD2 (6 bases). This CDR3 has 12 amino acids. Germline lookup yields CDR1 LGHDT and CDR2 YNNKEL (reference sequence). CDR3 loop: CASSHTSGECVF. CDR3 nucleotide sequence: TGTGCCAGCAGTCACACCTCGGGGGAGTGTGTCTTC.

The rearrangement links TRBV5-1 to TRBJ2-1, with TRBD2 identical over 11 bases. J lost 9 bases, V lost 2 bases, and 7 bases had no gene match. CDR1 is SGHRS and CDR2 is YFSETQ in the germline V gene. This CDR3 spans 15 amino acids. The CDR3 spells CASSFIAGGVGEQFF. DNA of the CDR3: TGCGCCAGCAGCTTCATAGCGGGAGGGGTAGGTGAGCAGTTCTTC.

The chain is built from TRBV5-4 and TRBJ2-3; 10 bases line up with TRBD2. Per germline, CDR1 SGHNT and CDR2 YYREEE (reference sequence). CDR3 length: 16 residues. V gave up 4 bases and J gave up 2 bases; unmatched junction bases: 7. The CDR3 spells CASSPFGLAVTDTQYF. Here the CDR3 DNA reads TGTGCCAGCAGCCCATTTGGACTAGCGGTCACAGATACGCAGTATTTT.

CDR3 protein: CATSDSALAGGKTDTQYF. The CDR3 region has the DNA TGTGCCACCAGTGATTCCGCCTTAGCGGGAGGAAAGACAGATACGCAGTATTTT. J is TRBJ2-3 and V is TRBV24-1, with 10 bases that match TRBD2. Germline-derived CDR1 and CDR2 are KGHDR and SFDVKD. The CDR3 is 18 residues long. V lost 2 bases, J lost 3 bases, and 10 bases stayed unmatched.

In this sample, this clone turned up once. The rearrangement links TRBV6-5 to TRBJ1-1; no firm D call. This CDR3 comprises 15 residues. CDR1 is MNHEY, CDR2 SVGAGI, per germline. The V and J ends lost 2 bases and 4 bases respectively, with 14 bases between them. CDR3 protein: CASSYGIQAGTEAFF. DNA for the CDR3: TGTGCCAGCAGTTACGGGATCCAAGCGGGCACTGAAGCTTTCTTT.

V usage is TRBV2 and J usage is TRBJ2-5; D perhaps matches TRBD1 (5 bases). Germline values: CDR1 SNHLY, CDR2 FYNNEI. V lost 6 bases to trimming and J lost 7 bases, with 18 bases between them. The CDR3 runs to 14 residues. CDR3 sequence: CASRPGAGLVTQYF. The CDR3 coding sequence is TGTGCCAGCAGGCCTGGGGCAGGGTTAGTGACCCAGTACTTC.

The rearrangement joins TRBV7-9 to TRBJ2-5; tentative D call: TRBD1 (6 bases). The germline gives CDR1 SEHNR, CDR2 FQNEAQ (reference sequence). The CDR3 consists of 16 residues. Trimming shortened V by 1 base and J by 4 bases, and 16 bases separated the two germline ends. CDR3 protein: CASSLVMAGDGETQYF. The CDR3 nucleotides are TGTGCCAGCAGCTTAGTAATGGCAGGGGATGGAGAGACCCAGTACTTC.

This clone was seen only a few times. The DNA for the CDR3 is TGCAGCGTTGAAAAGGGCCTAGCGGGGGTAAACAATGAGCAGTTCTTC. Translating gives CSVEKGLAGVNNEQFF. V gene TRBV29-1 combines with J gene TRBJ2-1, with 10 nucleotides matching TRBD2. The CDR3 sequence is 16 residues long. V lost 2 bases, J lost 5 bases, and 9 bases stayed unmatched. In germline, CDR1 is SQVTM, CDR2 ANQGSEA.